This T cell receptor (beta chain) comes out of a study of graft-versus-host responses after intestinal transplantation. Study context: The transplants performed in recipients were multivisceral, liver-intestinal, or isolated intestinal. Anti-thymocyte globulin induction preceded about 3 years of tacrolimus and steroid maintenance in all recipients. Study results and limitations: After transplant, early declines in HvG clones were associated with peak levels of circulating GvH clones. Recipient marrow contained GvH clones, some of which appeared first in ileum or blood.

In regard to this clone: The antigen is unknown.

Generated by immunoSEQ multiplex PCR, the TCRdb table keeps only in-frame clones and is missing some. The table lists some 110,000 clones, around 94% of them singletons. The CDR3 extends over 13 amino acids. Per germline, CDR1 LGHNA and CDR2 YSLEER. Trimming stripped 3 bases from V and 5 bases from J, with 8 bases between. The chain carries TRBV4-3 and TRBJ2-1, with D possibly matching TRBD2 (5 bases). The origin of this receptor is a human donor who was the organ donor for an intestinal transplant. The specimen comprised unstimulated CD8+ T cells sorted from spleen or lymph node cells, sampled before transplant. The CDR3 here is CASSHRENNEQFF. CDR3 nucleotide sequence: TGCGCCAGCAGCCATAGGGAGAACAATGAGCAGTTCTTC.